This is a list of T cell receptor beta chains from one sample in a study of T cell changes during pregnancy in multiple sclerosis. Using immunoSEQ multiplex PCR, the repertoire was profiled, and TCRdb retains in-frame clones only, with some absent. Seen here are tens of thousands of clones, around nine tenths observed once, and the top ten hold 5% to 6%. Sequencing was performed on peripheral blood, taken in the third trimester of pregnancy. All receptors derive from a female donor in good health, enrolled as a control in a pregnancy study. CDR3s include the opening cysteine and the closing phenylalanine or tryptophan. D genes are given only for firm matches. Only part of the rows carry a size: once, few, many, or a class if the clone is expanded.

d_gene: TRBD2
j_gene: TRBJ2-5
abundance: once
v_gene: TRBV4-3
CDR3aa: CASSQANSGVGVETQYF
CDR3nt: TGCGCCAGCAGCCAAGCCAATAGCGGGGTCGGTGTGGAGACCCAGTACTTC

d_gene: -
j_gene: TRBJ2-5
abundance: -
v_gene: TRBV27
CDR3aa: CASSPGFPNGETQYF
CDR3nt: TGTGCCAGCAGTCCCGGGTTCCCCAACGGAGAGACCCAGTACTTC

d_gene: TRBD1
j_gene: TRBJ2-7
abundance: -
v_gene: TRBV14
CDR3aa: CASSQRTGQGRGEQYF
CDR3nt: TGTGCCAGCAGCCAACGTACGGGACAGGGGCGTGGCGAGCAGTACTTC

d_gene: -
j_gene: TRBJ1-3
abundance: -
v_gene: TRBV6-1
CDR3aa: CASSDRGGSGNTIYF
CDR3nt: TGTGCCAGCAGTGACCGGGGGGGCTCTGGAAACACCATATATTTT

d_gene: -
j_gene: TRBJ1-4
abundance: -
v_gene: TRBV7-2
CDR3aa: CASSLVGQGGEKLFF
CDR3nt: TGTGCCAGCAGCTTAGTGGGACAAGGGGGTGAAAAACTGTTTTTT

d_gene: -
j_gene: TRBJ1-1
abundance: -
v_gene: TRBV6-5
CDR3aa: CASTEGTEAFF
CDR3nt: TGTGCCAGCACCGAGGGCACTGAAGCTTTCTTT

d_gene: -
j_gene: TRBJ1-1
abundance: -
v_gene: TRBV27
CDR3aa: CASTKRDGTEAFF
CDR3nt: TGTGCCAGCACAAAACGAGATGGCACTGAAGCTTTCTTT

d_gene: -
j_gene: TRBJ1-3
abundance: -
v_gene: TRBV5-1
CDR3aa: CASSSGRTGNTIYF
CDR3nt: TGCGCCAGCAGCTCGGGTAGGACTGGAAACACCATATATTTT

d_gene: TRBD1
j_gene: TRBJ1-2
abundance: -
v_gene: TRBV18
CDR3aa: CASSPSSTGSYGYTF
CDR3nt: TGTGCCAGCTCCCCCTCGTCGACAGGGTCCTATGGCTACACCTTC

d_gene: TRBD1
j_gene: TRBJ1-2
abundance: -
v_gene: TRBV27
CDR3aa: CASSPGDSYGYTF
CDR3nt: TGTGCCAGCAGTCCCGGGGACAGCTATGGCTACACCTTC

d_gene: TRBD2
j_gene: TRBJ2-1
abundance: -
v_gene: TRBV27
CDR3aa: CASSLGRGVPGLAGGSNEQFF
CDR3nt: TGTGCCAGCAGTTTAGGTAGGGGGGTTCCGGGACTAGCGGGAGGTAGTAATGAGCAGTTCTTC

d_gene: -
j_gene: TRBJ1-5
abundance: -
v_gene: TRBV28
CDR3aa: CASSTDNQPQHF
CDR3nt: TGTGCCAGCAGCACAGACAATCAGCCCCAGCATTTT

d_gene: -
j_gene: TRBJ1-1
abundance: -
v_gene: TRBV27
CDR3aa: CASRAATEAFF
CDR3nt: TGTGCCTCCCGTGCGGCCACTGAAGCTTTCTTT

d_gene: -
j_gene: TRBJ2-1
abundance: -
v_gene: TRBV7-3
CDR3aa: CASRKPAQPSSYNEQFF
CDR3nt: TGTGCCAGCAGGAAACCCGCACAGCCCAGCTCCTACAATGAGCAGTTCTTC

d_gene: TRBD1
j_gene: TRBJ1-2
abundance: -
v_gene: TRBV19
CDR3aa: CASSMGDRGNYGYTF
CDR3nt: TGTGCCAGTAGTATGGGTGACAGGGGGAACTATGGCTACACCTTC

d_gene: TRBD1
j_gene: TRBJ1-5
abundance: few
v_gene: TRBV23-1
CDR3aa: CASSPPLDRANQPQHF
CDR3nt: TGCGCCAGCAGTCCACCCCTGGACAGGGCCAATCAGCCCCAGCATTTT

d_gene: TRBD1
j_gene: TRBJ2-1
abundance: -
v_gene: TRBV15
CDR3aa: CATSRDRTGGDEQFF
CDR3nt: TGTGCCACCAGCAGAGATCGGACAGGGGGCGATGAGCAGTTCTTC

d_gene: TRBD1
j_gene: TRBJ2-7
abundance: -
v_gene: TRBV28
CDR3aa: CASSPSGTGAHEQYF
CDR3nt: TGTGCCAGCAGCCCGTCCGGGACAGGGGCCCACGAGCAGTACTTC

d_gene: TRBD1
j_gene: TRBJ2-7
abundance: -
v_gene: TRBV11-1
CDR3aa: CASSWGPGQGSSYEQYF
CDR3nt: TGTGCCAGCAGCTGGGGACCCGGACAGGGTTCCTCCTACGAGCAGTACTTC

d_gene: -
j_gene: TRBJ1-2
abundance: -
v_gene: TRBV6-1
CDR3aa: CASSEYYRGAPNYGYTF
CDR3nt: TGTGCCAGCAGTGAATACTACCGGGGGGCGCCCAACTATGGCTACACCTTC

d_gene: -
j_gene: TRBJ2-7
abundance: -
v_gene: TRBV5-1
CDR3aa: CASSLGVTGYEQYF
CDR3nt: TGCGCCAGCAGCTTGGGGGTGACAGGCTACGAGCAGTACTTC

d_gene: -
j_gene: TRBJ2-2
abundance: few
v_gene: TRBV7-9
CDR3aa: CASSLDRVKPGELFF
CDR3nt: TGTGCCAGCAGCTTAGACAGGGTAAAGCCCGGGGAGCTGTTTTTT

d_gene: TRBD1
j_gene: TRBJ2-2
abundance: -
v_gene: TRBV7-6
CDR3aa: CASSGRTGLGTGELFF
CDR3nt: TGTGCCAGCAGCGGCCGGACAGGGTTGGGAACCGGGGAGCTGTTTTTT

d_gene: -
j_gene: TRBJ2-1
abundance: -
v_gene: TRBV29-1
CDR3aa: CSVEGTGTYNEQFF
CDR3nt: TGCAGCGTTGAGGGGACTGGCACGTACAATGAGCAGTTCTTC

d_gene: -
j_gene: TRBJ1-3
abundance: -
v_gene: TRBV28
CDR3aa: CASSLYRISGNTIYF
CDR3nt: TGTGCCAGCAGTTTATACAGGATCTCTGGAAACACCATATATTTT

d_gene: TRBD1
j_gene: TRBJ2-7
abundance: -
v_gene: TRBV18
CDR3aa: CASSSDRGQLYEQYF
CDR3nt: TGTGCCAGCTCATCCGACAGGGGGCAATTGTACGAGCAGTACTTC

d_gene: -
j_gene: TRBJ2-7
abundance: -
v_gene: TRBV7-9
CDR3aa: CASSSTGYEQYF
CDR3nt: TGTGCCAGCAGCTCGACAGGCTACGAGCAGTACTTC

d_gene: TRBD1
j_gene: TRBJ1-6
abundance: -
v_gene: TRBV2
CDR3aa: CASSPDRAGNSPLHF
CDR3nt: TGTGCCAGCAGCCCCGACAGGGCGGGGAATTCACCCCTCCACTTT

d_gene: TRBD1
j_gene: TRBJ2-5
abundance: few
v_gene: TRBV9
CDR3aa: CASSVTGQGGETQYF
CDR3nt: TGTGCCAGCAGCGTGACGGGACAGGGGGGGGAGACCCAGTACTTC

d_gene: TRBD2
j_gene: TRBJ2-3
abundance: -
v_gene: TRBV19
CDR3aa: CASISGTSGRTDTQYF
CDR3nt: TGTGCCAGTATTTCCGGGACTAGCGGTCGCACAGATACGCAGTATTTT

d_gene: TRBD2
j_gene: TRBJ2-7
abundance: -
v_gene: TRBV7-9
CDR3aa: CASSLNQRLAGDEQYF
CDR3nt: TGTGCCAGCAGCTTAAATCAAAGGCTAGCGGGAGACGAGCAGTACTTC

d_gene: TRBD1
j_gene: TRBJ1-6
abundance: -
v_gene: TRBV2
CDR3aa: CASSETGGGNSPLHF
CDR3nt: TGTGCCAGCAGTGAAACAGGGGGCGGAAATTCACCCCTCCACTTT

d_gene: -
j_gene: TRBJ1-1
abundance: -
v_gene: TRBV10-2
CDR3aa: CASRVGVLNTEAFF
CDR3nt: TGCGCCAGTCGGGTAGGAGTACTTAATACTGAAGCTTTCTTT

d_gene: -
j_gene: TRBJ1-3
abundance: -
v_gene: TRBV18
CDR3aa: CASSPTGQADGNTIYF
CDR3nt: TGTGCCAGCTCACCAACGGGACAAGCCGATGGAAACACCATATATTTT

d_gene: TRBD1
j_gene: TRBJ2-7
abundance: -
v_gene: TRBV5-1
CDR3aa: CASSFGQGVSYEQYF
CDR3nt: TGCGCCAGCAGCTTCGGGCAGGGGGTTTCCTACGAGCAGTACTTC

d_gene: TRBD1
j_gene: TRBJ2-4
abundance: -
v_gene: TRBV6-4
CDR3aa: CARINRGGKNIQYF
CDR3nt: TGTGCCAGAATTAACAGGGGTGGCAAAAACATTCAGTACTTC

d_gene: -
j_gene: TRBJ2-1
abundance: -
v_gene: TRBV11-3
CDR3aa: CASSLSGSAWDEQFF
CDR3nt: TGTGCCAGCAGCTTATCGGGTTCGGCCTGGGATGAGCAGTTCTTC

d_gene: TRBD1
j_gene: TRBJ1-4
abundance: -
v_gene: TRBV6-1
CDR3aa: CASSPGQGHEKLFF
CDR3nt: TGTGCCAGCAGTCCGGGACAGGGCCATGAAAAACTGTTTTTT

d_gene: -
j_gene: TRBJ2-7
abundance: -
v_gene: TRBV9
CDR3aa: CASSSRENSYEQYF
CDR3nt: TGTGCCAGCAGCTCCCGAGAAAATTCCTACGAGCAGTACTTC

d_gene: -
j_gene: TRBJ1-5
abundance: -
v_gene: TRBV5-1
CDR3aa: CASSLGGAGSNQPQHF
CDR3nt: TGCGCCAGCAGCTTGGGCGGGGCCGGGAGCAATCAGCCCCAGCATTTT

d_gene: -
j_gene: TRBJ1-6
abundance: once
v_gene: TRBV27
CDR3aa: CASSPPGNSPLHF
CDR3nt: TGTGCCAGCAGTCCCCCGGGAAATTCACCCCTCCACTTT

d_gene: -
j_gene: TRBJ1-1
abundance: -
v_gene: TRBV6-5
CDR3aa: CASSYSRETPEAFF
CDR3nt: TGTGCCAGCAGTTACTCGCGGGAAACCCCTGAAGCTTTCTTT

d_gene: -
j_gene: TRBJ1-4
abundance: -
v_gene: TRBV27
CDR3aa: CASSLRGTNEKLFF
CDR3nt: TGTGCCAGCAGTTTAAGGGGAACTAATGAAAAACTGTTTTTT

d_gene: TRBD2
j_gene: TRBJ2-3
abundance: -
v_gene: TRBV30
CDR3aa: CAWSSGRFTDTQYF
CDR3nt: TGTGCCTGGAGTAGCGGGAGGTTCACAGATACGCAGTATTTT

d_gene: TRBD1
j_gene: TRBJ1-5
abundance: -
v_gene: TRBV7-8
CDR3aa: CASRTGSNQPQHF
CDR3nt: TGTGCCAGCCGGACAGGGAGCAATCAGCCCCAGCATTTT

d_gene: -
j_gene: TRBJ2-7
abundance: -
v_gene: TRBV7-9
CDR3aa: CASSFDSNYEQYF
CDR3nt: TGTGCCAGCAGCTTCGACTCCAACTACGAGCAGTACTTC

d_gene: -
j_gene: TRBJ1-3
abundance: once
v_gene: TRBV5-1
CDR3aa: CASSRGDGNTIYF
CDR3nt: TGCGCCAGCAGCCGGGGGGACGGAAACACCATATATTTT

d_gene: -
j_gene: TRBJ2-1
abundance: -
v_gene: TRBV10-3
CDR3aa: CAISENPSSSSYNEQFF
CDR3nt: TGTGCCATCAGTGAGAACCCCAGCTCTAGCTCCTACAATGAGCAGTTCTTC

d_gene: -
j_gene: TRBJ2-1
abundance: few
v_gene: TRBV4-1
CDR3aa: CASSHPRLVRSYNEQFF
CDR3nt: TGCGCCAGCAGCCATCCCCGATTAGTGCGCTCCTACAATGAGCAGTTCTTC

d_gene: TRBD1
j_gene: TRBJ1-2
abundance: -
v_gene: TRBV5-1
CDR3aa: CASSGTTGNYGYTF
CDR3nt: TGCGCCAGCAGCGGGACGACAGGGAACTATGGCTACACCTTC

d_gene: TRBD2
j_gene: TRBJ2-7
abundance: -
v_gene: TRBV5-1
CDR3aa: CASSTTSGPSSYEQYF
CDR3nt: TGCGCCAGCAGTACTACTAGCGGACCGAGCTCCTACGAGCAGTACTTC

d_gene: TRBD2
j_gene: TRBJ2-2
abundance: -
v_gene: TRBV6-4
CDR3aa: CAGIAGGHTGELFF
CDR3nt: TGTGCCGGCATAGCGGGAGGTCATACCGGGGAGCTGTTTTTT

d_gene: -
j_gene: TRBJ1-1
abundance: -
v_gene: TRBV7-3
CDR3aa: CASSLTDRTEAFF
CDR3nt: TGTGCCAGCAGCTTAACCGACAGGACTGAAGCTTTCTTT